A single sample is the source of the 5 T cell receptor beta chains below, sequenced in a study of CD8 T cells in ankylosing spondylitis. TCRdb called the 5' RACE reads again in MiXCR, with one record for every CDR3 protein. The sample lists about 36,000 distinct CDR3 sequences; 6% were seen once. The sample was blood, either unsorted or a sorted T cell fraction (not recorded which). The receptors come from a male donor with ankylosing spondylitis or in good health (not recorded which).

Within the sample, this clonotype is medium-sized. The chain is built from TRBV29-1 and TRBJ1-1, with D perhaps matching TRBD1 (5 bases). In germline, CDR1 is SQVTM, CDR2 ANQGSEA. V shed 4 bases and J shed 1 base, with 13 bases lying between them. The CDR3 covers 14 residues. The CDR3 loop is CSVVWGRRNTEAFF. CDR3 nucleotide sequence: TGCAGCGTTGTTTGGGGACGGAGGAACACTGAAGCTTTCTTT. Filled out from reference TRBV29-1 and TRBJ1-1, the complete variable domain reads SAVISQKPSRDICQRGTSLTIQCQVDSQVTMMFWYRQQPGQSLTLIATANQGSEATYESGFVIDKFPISRPNLTFSTLTVSNMSPEDSSIYLCSVVWGRRNTEAFFGQGTRLTVV.

This clonotype has a count of ten or more. The rearrangement uses TRBV24-1 and TRBJ2-5, with a weak D call TRBD2 (5 bases). The germline V gene encodes CDR1 KGHDR and CDR2 SFDVKD. This CDR3 comprises 16 residues. Trimming shortened V by 3 bases and J by 1 base, and 14 bases separated the two germline ends. For the CDR3, the DNA is TGTGCCACCAGTGATGAAGCTAGGACTGGCCAAGAGACCCAGTACTTC. Translating gives CATSDEARTGQETQYF.

This clonotype was detected many times. The V call is TRBV18, the J call TRBJ1-2; D not certain. CDR3 length: 13 residues. Germline V CDR1 and CDR2: KGHSH, LQKENI. The V gene lost 2 bases and the J gene lost 4 bases, with 8 bases spanning the gap. CDR3 nucleotide sequence: TGTGCCAGCTCACCAGGGAAGTTCTATGGCTACACCTTC. Its translation is CASSPGKFYGYTF.

This clonotype has ten or more counts. The J gene is TRBJ1-2, the V gene TRBV28, with 9 bases aligning to TRBD1. The germline CDR1 and CDR2 sequences are MDHEN and SYDVKM. J was trimmed by 7 bases and V by 6 bases; bases with no gene match: 9. CDR3 size: 14 residues. CDR3 sequence reads: CASRSGQGLGGYTF. The CDR3 nucleotides read TGTGCCAGCAGGTCGGGACAGGGCCTTGGTGGCTACACCTTC.

This clonotype was recorded many times. The chain carries TRBV29-1 and TRBJ2-1, with 7 bases matching TRBD2. Germline trimming cut 7 bases from V and 5 bases from J; bases unmatched to any gene: 8. Germline CDR1 is SQVTM and CDR2 is ANQGSEA. The CDR3 contains 13 residues. The CDR3 region is CSGSGRLHNEQFF. DNA for the CDR3: TGCAGCGGTAGCGGGCGGCTGCACAATGAGCAGTTCTTC.